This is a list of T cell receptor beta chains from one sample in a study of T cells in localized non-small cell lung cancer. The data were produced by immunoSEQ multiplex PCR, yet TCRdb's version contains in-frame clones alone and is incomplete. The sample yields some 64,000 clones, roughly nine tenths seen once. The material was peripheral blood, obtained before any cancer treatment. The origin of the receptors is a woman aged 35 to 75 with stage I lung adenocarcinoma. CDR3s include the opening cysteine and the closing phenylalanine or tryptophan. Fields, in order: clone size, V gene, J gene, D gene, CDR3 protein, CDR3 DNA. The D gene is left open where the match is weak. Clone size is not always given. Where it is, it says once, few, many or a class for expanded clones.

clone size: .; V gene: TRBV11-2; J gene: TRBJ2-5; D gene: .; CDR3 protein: CASSLDVPISQETQYF; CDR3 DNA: TGTGCCAGCAGCTTAGATGTACCGATCTCACAAGAGACCCAGTACTTC
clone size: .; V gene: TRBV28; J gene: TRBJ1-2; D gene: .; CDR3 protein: CASSLEGVNTF; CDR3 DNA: TGTGCCAGCAGTTTAGAGGGCGTAAACACCTTC
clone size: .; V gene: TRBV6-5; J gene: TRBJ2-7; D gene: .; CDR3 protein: CASRTGSSYEQYF; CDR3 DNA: TGTGCCAGCAGGACAGGAAGCTCCTACGAGCAGTACTTC
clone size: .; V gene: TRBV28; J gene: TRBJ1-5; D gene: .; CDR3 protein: CASSLDLNQPQHF; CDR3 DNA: TGTGCCAGCAGTTTGGACCTCAATCAGCCCCAGCATTTT
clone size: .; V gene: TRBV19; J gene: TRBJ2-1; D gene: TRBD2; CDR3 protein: CASSMDPEGASGRRNEQFF; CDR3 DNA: TGTGCCAGTAGTATGGATCCCGAAGGTGCTAGCGGGAGACGCAATGAGCAGTTCTTC
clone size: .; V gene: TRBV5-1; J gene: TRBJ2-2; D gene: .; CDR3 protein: CASGISPPAGELFF; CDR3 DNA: TGCGCCAGCGGCATCAGTCCTCCGGCCGGGGAGCTGTTTTTT
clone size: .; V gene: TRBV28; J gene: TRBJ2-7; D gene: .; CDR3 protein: CASNTPGGRESYEQYF; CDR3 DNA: TGTGCCAGCAACACCCCGGGTGGTCGCGAGTCCTACGAGCAGTACTTC
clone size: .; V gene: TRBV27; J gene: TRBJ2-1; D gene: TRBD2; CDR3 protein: CASTPPAGGLGNEQFF; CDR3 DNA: TGTGCCAGCACCCCCCCCGCGGGAGGGCTTGGCAATGAGCAGTTCTTC
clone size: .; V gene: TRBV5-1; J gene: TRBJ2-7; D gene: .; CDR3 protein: CASSLDGSYEQYF; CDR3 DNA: TGCGCCAGCAGCTTGGACGGCTCCTACGAGCAGTACTTC
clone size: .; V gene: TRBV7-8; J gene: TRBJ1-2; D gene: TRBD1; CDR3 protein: CASSLGTEVGYTF; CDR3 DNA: TGTGCCAGCAGCTTGGGGACAGAAGTGGGCTACACCTTC
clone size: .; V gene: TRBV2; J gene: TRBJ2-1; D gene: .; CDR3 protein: CASSGGRGNEQFF; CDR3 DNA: TGTGCCAGCAGTGGTGGTCGGGGCAATGAGCAGTTCTTC
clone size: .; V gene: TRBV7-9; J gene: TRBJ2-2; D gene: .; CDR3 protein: CASSLAQTNTGELFF; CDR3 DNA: TGTGCCAGCAGCTTGGCACAGACTAACACCGGGGAGCTGTTTTTT
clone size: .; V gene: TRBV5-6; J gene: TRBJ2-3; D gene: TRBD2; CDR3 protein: CASSSSFGRGGTDTQYF; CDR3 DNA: TGTGCCAGCAGCTCCTCCTTCGGGAGGGGGGGCACAGATACGCAGTATTTT
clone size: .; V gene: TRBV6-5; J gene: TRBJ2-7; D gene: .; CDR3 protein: CASSYSTLPTYEQYF; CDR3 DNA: TGTGCCAGCAGTTACTCGACCCTACCAACCTACGAGCAGTACTTC
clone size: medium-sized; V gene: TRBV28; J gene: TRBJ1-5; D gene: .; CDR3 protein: CASSPLVRDSNQPQHF; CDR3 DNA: TGTGCCAGCAGTCCTCTGGTCCGAGATAGCAATCAGCCCCAGCATTTT
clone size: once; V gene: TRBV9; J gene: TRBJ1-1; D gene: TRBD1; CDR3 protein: CASSVGTGGSTEAFF; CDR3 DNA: TGTGCCAGCAGCGTAGGGACAGGGGGCTCCACTGAAGCTTTCTTT
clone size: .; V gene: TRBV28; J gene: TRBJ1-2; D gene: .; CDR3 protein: CASSPTDGYGYTF; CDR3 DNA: TGTGCCAGCAGCCCGACGGACGGCTATGGCTACACCTTC
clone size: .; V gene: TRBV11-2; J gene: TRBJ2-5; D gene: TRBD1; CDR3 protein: CASSPTGEWGRQETQYF; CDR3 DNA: TGTGCCAGCAGCCCAACAGGGGAGTGGGGCAGACAAGAGACCCAGTACTTC
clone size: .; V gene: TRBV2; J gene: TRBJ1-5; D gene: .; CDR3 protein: CASSGGQYSNQPQHF; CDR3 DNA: TGTGCCAGCAGTGGAGGACAGTATAGCAATCAGCCCCAGCATTTT
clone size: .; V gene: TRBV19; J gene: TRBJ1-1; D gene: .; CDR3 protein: CASSIRRGPNTEAFF; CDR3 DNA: TGTGCCAGTAGTATCAGGAGGGGCCCGAACACTGAAGCTTTCTTT
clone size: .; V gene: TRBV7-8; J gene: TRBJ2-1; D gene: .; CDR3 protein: CASSLLSRGPYNEQFF; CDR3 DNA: TGTGCCAGCAGCCTCCTCTCACGGGGGCCTTACAATGAGCAGTTCTTC
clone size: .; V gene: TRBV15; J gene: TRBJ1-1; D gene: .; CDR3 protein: CATSRARANTEAFF; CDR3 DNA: TGTGCCACCAGCAGAGCTCGGGCGAACACTGAAGCTTTCTTT
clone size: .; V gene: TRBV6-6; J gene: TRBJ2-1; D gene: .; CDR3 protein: CASSYEASSNEQFF; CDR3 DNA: TGTGCCAGCAGTTACGAGGCCAGTAGCAATGAGCAGTTCTTC
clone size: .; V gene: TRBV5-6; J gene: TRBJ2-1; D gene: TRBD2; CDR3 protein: CASSLGLAVYNEQFF; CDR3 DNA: TGTGCCAGCAGCCTGGGACTAGCGGTCTACAATGAGCAGTTCTTC
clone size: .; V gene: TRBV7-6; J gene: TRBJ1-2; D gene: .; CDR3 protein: CASSPGTSAAGYTF; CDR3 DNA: TGTGCCAGCAGCCCAGGGACATCGGCGGCTGGCTACACCTTC
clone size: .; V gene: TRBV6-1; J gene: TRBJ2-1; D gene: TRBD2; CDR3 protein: CASSEGGGSYNEQFF; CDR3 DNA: TGTGCCAGCAGTGAAGGGGGGGGCTCCTACAATGAGCAGTTCTTC
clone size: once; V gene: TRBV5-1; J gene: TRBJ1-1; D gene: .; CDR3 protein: CASSPTPETVTEAFF; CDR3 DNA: TGCGCCAGCAGTCCCACCCCCGAGACAGTCACTGAAGCTTTCTTT
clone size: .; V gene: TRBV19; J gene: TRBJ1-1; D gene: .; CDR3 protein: CATKSHSGGDRSEAFF; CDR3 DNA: TGTGCCACCAAGTCCCATAGTGGAGGAGACAGGTCTGAAGCTTTCTTT
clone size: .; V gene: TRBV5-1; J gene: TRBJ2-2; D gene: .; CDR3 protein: CASSLGSSGELFF; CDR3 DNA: TGCGCCAGCAGCTTGGGGAGTTCCGGGGAGCTGTTTTTT
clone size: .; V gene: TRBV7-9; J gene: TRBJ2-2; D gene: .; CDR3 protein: CASTSRGGPRGTGELFF; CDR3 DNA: TGTGCCAGCACTTCCAGGGGGGGACCCAGGGGCACCGGGGAGCTGTTTTTT